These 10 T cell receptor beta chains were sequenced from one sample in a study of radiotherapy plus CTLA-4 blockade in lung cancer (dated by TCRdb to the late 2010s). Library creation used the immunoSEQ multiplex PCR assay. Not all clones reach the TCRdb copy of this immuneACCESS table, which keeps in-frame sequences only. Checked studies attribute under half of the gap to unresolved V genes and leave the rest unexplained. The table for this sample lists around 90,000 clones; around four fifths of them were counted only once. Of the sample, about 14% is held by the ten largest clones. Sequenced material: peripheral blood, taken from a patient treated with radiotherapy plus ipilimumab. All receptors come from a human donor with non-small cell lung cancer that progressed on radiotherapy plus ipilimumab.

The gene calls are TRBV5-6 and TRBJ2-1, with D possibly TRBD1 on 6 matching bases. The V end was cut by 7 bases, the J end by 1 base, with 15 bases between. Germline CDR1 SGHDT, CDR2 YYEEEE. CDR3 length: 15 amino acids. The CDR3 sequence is CASAKGQLSYNEQFF. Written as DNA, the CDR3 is TGTGCCAGCGCAAAAGGACAGCTATCCTACAATGAGCAGTTCTTC.

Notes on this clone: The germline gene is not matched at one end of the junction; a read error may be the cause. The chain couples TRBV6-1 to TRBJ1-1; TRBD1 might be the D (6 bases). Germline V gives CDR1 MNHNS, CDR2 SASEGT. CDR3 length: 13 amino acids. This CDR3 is CASSESAGAFAVF. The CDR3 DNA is TGTGCCAGCAGTGAATCGGCAGGGGCCTTCGCGGTCTTT.

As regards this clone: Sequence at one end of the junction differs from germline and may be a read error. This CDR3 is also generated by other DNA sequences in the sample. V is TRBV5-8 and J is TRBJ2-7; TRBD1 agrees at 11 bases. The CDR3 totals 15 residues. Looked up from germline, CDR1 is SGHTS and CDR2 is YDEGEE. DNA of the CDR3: TGCGCCAGCAGCTTCGGACAGGGGGCATCCTACGAGCAGTACTTC. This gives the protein CASSFGQGASYEQYF.

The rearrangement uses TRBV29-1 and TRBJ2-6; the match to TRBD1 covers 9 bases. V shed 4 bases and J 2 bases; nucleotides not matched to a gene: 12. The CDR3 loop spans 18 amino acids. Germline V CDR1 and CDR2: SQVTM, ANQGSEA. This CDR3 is CSVAGTGNYPTGANVLTF. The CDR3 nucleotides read TGCAGCGTTGCCGGGACAGGGAATTACCCAACTGGGGCCAACGTCCTGACTTTC.

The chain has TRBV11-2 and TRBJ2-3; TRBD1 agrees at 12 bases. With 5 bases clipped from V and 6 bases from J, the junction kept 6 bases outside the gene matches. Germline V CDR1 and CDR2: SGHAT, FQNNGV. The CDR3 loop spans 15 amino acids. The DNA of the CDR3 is TGTGCCAGCAGCCCGGGACAGGGGGCGATGGATACGCAGTATTTT. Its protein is CASSPGQGAMDTQYF.

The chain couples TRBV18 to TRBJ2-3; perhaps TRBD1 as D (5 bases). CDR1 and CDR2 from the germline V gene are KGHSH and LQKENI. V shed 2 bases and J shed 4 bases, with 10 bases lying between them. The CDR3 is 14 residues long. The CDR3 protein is CASSPGRVADTQYF. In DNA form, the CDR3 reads TGTGCCAGCTCACCAGGCAGGGTCGCAGATACGCAGTATTTT.

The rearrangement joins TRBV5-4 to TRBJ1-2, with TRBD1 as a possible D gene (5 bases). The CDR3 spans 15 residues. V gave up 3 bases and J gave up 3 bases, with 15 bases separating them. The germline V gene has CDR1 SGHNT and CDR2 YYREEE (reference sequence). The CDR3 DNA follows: TGTGCCAGCAGCTGGGGCGGGGGGTCTGACTATGGCTACACCTTC. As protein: CASSWGGGSDYGYTF.

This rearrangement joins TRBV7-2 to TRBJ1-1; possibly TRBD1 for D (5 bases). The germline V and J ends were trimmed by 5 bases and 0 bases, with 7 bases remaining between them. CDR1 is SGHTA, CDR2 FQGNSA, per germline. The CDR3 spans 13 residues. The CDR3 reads CASSQQVNTEAFF. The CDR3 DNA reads TGTGCCAGCAGCCAACAGGTGAACACTGAAGCTTTCTTT.

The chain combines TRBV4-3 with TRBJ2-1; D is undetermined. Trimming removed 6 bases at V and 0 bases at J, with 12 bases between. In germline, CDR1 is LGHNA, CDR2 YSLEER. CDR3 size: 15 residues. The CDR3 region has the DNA TGCGCCAGCAGGCTAACGGTTAGCTCCTACAATGAGCAGTTCTTC. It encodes CASRLTVSSYNEQFF.

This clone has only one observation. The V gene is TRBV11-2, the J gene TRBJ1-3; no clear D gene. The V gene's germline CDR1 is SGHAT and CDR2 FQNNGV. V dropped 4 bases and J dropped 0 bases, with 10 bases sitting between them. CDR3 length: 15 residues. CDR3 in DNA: TGTGCCAGCAGCTACGCACCTAGCTCTGGAAACACCATATATTTT. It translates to CASSYAPSSGNTIYF.